The sequence of this TCR beta chain was determined in a study of blood T cell repertoires in COVID-19 (dated by TCRdb to about 2020). Turning to the overall study: The collaborator samples originated in the United States, Italy and Spain and spanned the acute and convalescent phases of COVID-19. The prospective study material was composed of cDNA or gDNA derived from T cells, B-cell-depleted T cells, or PBMCs. Where available, HLA class I and class II types were obtained from metadata supplied by the sample provider rather than from assay-based typing. Samples came from the ongoing ImmuneRACE study (first 160 participants) plus 1,254 subjects from 6 global collaborators. Deeply sampled blood TCRbeta repertoires from subjects exposed to, actively infected with, or recovered from COVID-19 were included in the dataset. The repertoires were made available in a free public database intended to serve as a resource for research on the immune response to SARS-CoV-2. Nearly every sample came with metadata listing a de-identified subject ID, COVID-19 status, age in years and sex. General conclusions and limits of the study: The amount of clinical and demographic metadata varied by source and participant and was provided uncurated.

Only one count was recorded for this clone. It has no known antigen specificity. No base qualities exist here, and no much larger clone lies one base off it. The trim is 4 bases for V and 5 bases for J, with a gap of 11 bases between the germline ends. The CDR3 contains 13 residues, cysteine and phenylalanine counted. Only the CDR3 portion is preserved as DNA: 39 bases, with reading frame beginning at the first base. CDR1 and CDR2 are drawn from the germline V gene: LGHNA, YNFKEQ. One collaborating source in Seattle enrolled patients while the patients were actively infected and followed the patients over time throughout the course of disease. Collaborating institutions collected whole blood in K2EDTA tubes following their own protocols. Collaborator samples were shipped for TCRbeta analysis as frozen whole blood, isolated PBMCs, or DNA extracted from either sample type. TCRbeta CDR3 regions were amplified from genomic DNA using the immunoSEQ Assay, a bias-controlled multiplex PCR. Per the authors' processing: The number of nucleated cells in each sample was estimated by amplification of reference gene primers within the assay. Sequence reads were collapsed and filtered to measure the absolute abundance of every unique TCRbeta CDR3 rearrangement. Productive Simpson clonality was computed per sample as the square root of Simpson's diversity index over productive rearrangements. Entries here come from immuneACCESS through TCRdb and include only in-frame sequences with V and J called. Some clones fail to appear in such tables; in the studies checked, an unresolved V gene covers under half of the shortfall, and the cause of the remainder is unknown. The V and J calls and clone size are taken from that table; D and trimming were inferred from the DNA. The sample table contains 300,000 to 450,000 clones; only one count was recorded for roughly nine tenths of them. The ten largest clones represent less than 5% of the sample.

The clonotype was recovered from a woman in her fifties or sixties with COVID-19, enrolled during active disease. Sequencing was carried out using peripheral blood. Here the chain combines TRBV4-2 and TRBJ1-1, with a weak D call of TRBD1 (5 bases match). The nucleotide sequence reads TGTGCCAGCAGCCGACCGGGGGGAACTGAAGCTTTCTTT. This codes for CASSRPGGTEAFF.